This T cell receptor (beta chain) stems from a study of blood T cell repertoires in COVID-19. Study at large: Samples of COVID-19 (acute and convalescent) were obtained from the United States, Italy and Spain.

There are 16 residues in the CDR3. With 6 bases removed from V and 3 bases from J, the gap between germline ends came to 23 bases. Germline V lookup: CDR1 SQVTM, CDR2 ANQGSEA. Libraries were prepared by immunoSEQ multiplex PCR; TCRdb keeps only in-frame clonotypes and omits some of them. The sample has 300,000 or so clones; around 86% are singletons. The chain combines TRBV29-1 with TRBJ1-2, with D tentatively TRBD1 (6 bases). The source is a man aged 45-60 years with active or convalescent COVID-19. The material sequenced was peripheral blood. The DNA of the CDR3 is TGCAGCGTCCTCGGCCCCCTACAGGGTGTAGACTATGGCTACACCTTC. It encodes CSVLGPLQGVDYGYTF. Supplemented by reference TRBV29-1 and TRBJ1-2, the full variable domain reads SAVISQKPSRDICQRGTSLTIQCQVDSQVTMMFWYRQQPGQSLTLIATANQGSEATYESGFVIDKFPISRPNLTFSTLTVSNMSPEDSSIYLCSVLGPLQGVDYGYTFGSGTRLTVV.